The 9 T cell receptor beta chains reported below all come from one sample, sequenced in a study of blood T cell repertoires in COVID-19. TCRdb's copy holds only in-frame clones and misses some; the assay was immunoSEQ multiplex PCR. The sample carries 95,000 to 150,000 clones, 88% recorded once. The sequencing input was peripheral blood. The source is a human donor in a cohort sampled during active COVID-19.

J is TRBJ1-1 and V is TRBV15; D perhaps matches TRBD1 (6 bases). There are 14 residues in the CDR3. Germline V gene sequence: CDR1 LNHNV, CDR2 YYDKDF (reference sequence). Trimming removed 3 bases at V and 2 bases at J, with 10 bases between. CDR3 DNA: TGTGCCACCAGCAGGGTGGGGGCCAACACTGAAGCTTTCTTT. It encodes CATSRVGANTEAFF.

The rearrangement joins TRBV7-9 to TRBJ2-5, with a possible D match to TRBD1 (5 bases). This CDR3 region has 15 residues. Trimming shortened V by 1 base and J by 5 bases, and 14 bases separated the two germline ends. Germline CDR1 and CDR2: SEHNR and FQNEAQ (reference sequence). The chain's CDR3 is CASSLVAAGRETQYF. Here the CDR3 DNA reads TGTGCCAGCAGCTTAGTCGCGGCAGGGCGGGAGACCCAGTACTTC.

V is TRBV3-1 (or the pseudogene TRBV3-2) and J is TRBJ2-6, with 7 bases lining up with TRBD1. V lost 3 bases, J lost 3 bases, and 2 bases stayed unmatched. Germline CDR1 is LGHDT and CDR2 is YNNKEL (reference sequence). This CDR3 is built from 15 residues. CDR3 amino acids: CASSQTGYGANVLTF. The CDR3 nucleotides are TGTGCCAGCAGCCAGACAGGGTATGGGGCCAACGTCCTGACTTTC.

The chain combines TRBV5-6 with TRBJ1-4; unclear D gene. This CDR3 spans 12 amino acids. Deletions cut 7 bases from V and 5 bases from J, with 9 bases between. CDR1 and CDR2 (germline): SGHDT, YYEEEE. CDR3 protein: CASQALNEKLFF. The CDR3 DNA sequence: TGTGCCAGCCAGGCACTGAATGAAAAACTGTTTTTT.

The CDR3 DNA sequence: TGTGCCAGCCGTGGGGGGGTTGCTCAGCCCCAGCATTTT. Its protein product is CASRGGVAQPQHF. The V gene is TRBV27, the J gene TRBJ1-5; tentative D call: TRBD1 (5 bases). Germline loops: CDR1 MNHEY, CDR2 SMNVEV (reference sequence). The CDR3 runs to 13 residues. Trimming stripped 8 bases from V and 6 bases from J, with 14 bases between.

This clone came up once. DNA of the CDR3: TGCGCCAGCAGTCCCGGGACAGGTTTGTACGAGCAGTACTTC. It is translated as CASSPGTGLYEQYF. This rearrangement joins TRBV5-1 to TRBJ2-7; 8 positions match TRBD1. J was trimmed by 4 bases and V by 5 bases; bases with no gene match: 8. The CDR3 spans 14 residues. Germline V lookup: CDR1 SGHRS, CDR2 YFSETQ. Full variable domain (outside the CDR3, taken from reference TRBV5-1 and TRBJ2-7): KAGVTQTPRYLIKTRGQQVTLSCSPISGHRSVSWYQQTPGQGLQFLFEYFSETQRNKGNFPGRFSGRQFSNSRSEMNVSTLELGDSALYLCASSPGTGLYEQYFGPGTRLTVT.

This chain joins TRBV2 and TRBJ2-7; 7 positions agree with TRBD1. Per germline, CDR1 SNHLY and CDR2 FYNNEI. Unmatched junction bases numbered 2, after V lost 6 bases and J lost 6 bases. This CDR3 has 11 amino acids. The CDR3 reads CASRQGPEQYF. The CDR3 region has the DNA TGTGCCAGCAGACAGGGGCCCGAGCAGTACTTC.

This clone was detected a few times. V and J are TRBV7-8 and TRBJ2-7, with 9 bases fitting TRBD1. The CDR3 contains 14 residues. V shed 5 bases and J 3 bases; nucleotides not matched to a gene: 5. CDR1 SGHVS and CDR2 FQNEAQ come from the germline V gene. The CDR3 bases are TGTGCCAGCAGCGGCCGGGACAGGGTCTACGAGCAGTACTTC. It is translated as CASSGRDRVYEQYF.

This clone was detected only once. V is TRBV7-6 and J is TRBJ2-5; D is possibly TRBD1 (5 bases). V was trimmed by 5 bases and J by 4 bases, leaving 8 bases between them. CDR1 is SGHVS and CDR2 is FNYEAQ in the germline V gene. The CDR3 runs to 12 residues. CDR3 DNA: TGTGCCAGCAGCGCGCAGGGAGAGACCCAGTACTTC. Residues: CASSAQGETQYF.